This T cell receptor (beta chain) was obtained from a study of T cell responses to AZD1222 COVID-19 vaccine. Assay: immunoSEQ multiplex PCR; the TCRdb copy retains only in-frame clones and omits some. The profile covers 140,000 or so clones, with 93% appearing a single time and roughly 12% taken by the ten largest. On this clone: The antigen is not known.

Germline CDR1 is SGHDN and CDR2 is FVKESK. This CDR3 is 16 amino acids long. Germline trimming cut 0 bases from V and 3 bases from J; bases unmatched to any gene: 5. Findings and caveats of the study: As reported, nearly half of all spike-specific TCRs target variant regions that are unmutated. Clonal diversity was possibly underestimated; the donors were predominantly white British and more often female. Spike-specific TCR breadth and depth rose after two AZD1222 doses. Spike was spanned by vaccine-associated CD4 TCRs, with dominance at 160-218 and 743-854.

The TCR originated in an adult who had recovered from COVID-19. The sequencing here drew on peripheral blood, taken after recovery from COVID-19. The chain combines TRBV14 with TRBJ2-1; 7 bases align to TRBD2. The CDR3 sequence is CASSQDQAGYYNEQFF. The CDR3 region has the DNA TGTGCCAGCAGCCAAGATCAAGCGGGGTACTACAATGAGCAGTTCTTC.